The sample holds many counts of the clone carrying this TCR beta chain. Its target is not known. Patients had received no treatment of any kind before thyroid surgery. These data belong to a study of metastatic and nonmetastatic thyroid tumors. The wider study: Repertoire comparisons spanned blood and tumor or nodule tissue from malignant and benign thyroid patients. Study results and caveats: Benign nodules were reported to have significantly lower TCR beta diversity than malignant thyroid tumors, in blood and tumor.

Per the study methods: A classifier for distant metastasis in papillary thyroid cancer was constructed using CDR3 differences observed across clinicopathological groups. TCRdb re-processed the PCR reads through MiXCR. TCRdb, not the authors, supplied the V and J calls. The sample shows under 75,000 clones, around 18% of them seen only once. This CDR3 has 15 residues. Looked up from germline, CDR1 is LNHDA and CDR2 is SQIVND (reference sequence). V shed 11 bases and J 4 bases; nucleotides not matched to a gene: 8. The TCR comes from a female donor with papillary thyroid cancer or a benign thyroid nodule (not recorded which). Some clones in this sample may be carry-over from other donors' samples. This sequence joins TRBV19 and TRBJ2-6, with 10 bases matching TRBD1. The sample was blood. This CDR3 is CAVSGTGAGANVLTF. The CDR3 DNA is TGTGCCGTAAGCGGGACAGGGGCGGGGGCCAACGTCCTGACTTTC.